Listed here is a single TCR beta chain. The data are from a study of shared clonotypes between healthy human individuals. Naivety among CD8 cells was defined by CD45RO negativity and positive CCR7 selection, thereby excluding terminally differentiated effector memory CD45RA+ cells. The CDR3 consists of 19 residues. The ends lost 1 base at V and 0 bases at J; junction bases unmatched: 11. Germline values: CDR1 SEHNR, CDR2 FQNEAQ (reference sequence). Replicate PCRs run on sorted subsets employed 200 ng DNA, 30,000 to 35,000 T cell genomes. The assay was immunoSEQ multiplex PCR, and TCRdb's table has in-frame clones only and misses some. The data contain around 550,000 clones, roughly 95% of them seen just once; the ten biggest clones take up approximately 0.11%.

This TCR was recovered from a woman in her 30s in good health. Input material: naive CD8+ T cells sorted from blood. This sequence joins TRBV7-9 and TRBJ2-1; the match to TRBD1 covers 8 bases. The CDR3 protein is CASSLVARGQARSYNEQFF. CDR3 sequence (DNA): TGTGCCAGCAGCTTAGTGGCCAGGGGACAGGCACGCTCCTACAATGAGCAGTTCTTC. Complete variable domain (other parts from reference TRBV7-9 and TRBJ2-1): DTGVSQNPRHKITKRGQNVTFRCDPISEHNRLYWYRQTLGQGPEFLTYFQNEAQLEKSRLLSDRFSAERPKGSFSTLEIQRTEQGDSAMYLCASSLVARGQARSYNEQFFGPGTRLTVL.